A single sample is the source of the 25 T cell receptor beta chains below, sequenced in a study of T cell repertoires in cytomegalovirus infection. Via MiXCR, TCRdb re-called the reads, giving one row per CDR3 protein. The repertoire includes around 350,000 distinct CDR3 sequences, around a sixth of them detected once, and less than 9.5% sits in the top ten. Sequenced input: PBMCs. Source of these receptors: a human donor in good health (CMV status not recorded). Some clones in this sample may be carry-over from other donors' samples.

This clonotype was picked up many times. V is TRBV19 and J is TRBJ2-1; 11 positions agree with TRBD1. The CDR3 spans 15 residues. CDR1 LNHDA and CDR2 SQIVND come from the germline V gene (reference sequence). V was pared by 8 bases and J by 8 bases, with 11 bases of the junction left unmatched. In DNA form, the CDR3 reads TGTGCCAGTGCCCCCGGGACAGGGGGTGTATATGAGCAGTTCTTC. It specifies CASAPGTGGVYEQFF. The full variable domain, rest sourced from reference TRBV19 and TRBJ2-1, is DGGITQSPKYLFRKEGQNVTLSCEQNLNHDAMYWYRQDPGQGLRLIYYSQIVNDFQKGDIAEGYSVSREKKESFPLTVTSAQKNPTAFYLCASAPGTGGVYEQFFGPGTRLTVL.

This clonotype has a count of ten or more. V usage is TRBV12-3 or TRBV12-4 and J usage is TRBJ2-3; D gene unclear. The CDR3 runs 15 residues. V was cut by 0 bases and J by 5 bases, with 12 bases left in between. CDR3 DNA sequence: TGTGCCAGCAGTTTAGCGCTAACCTTAGGAGATACGCAGTATTTT. Translation: CASSLALTLGDTQYF.

This clonotype appeared many times. The CDR3 sequence is CASSPLMTSEWDTQYF. DNA for the CDR3: TGTGCCAGCAGCCCACTTATGACTAGCGAATGGGATACGCAGTATTTT. The V and J genes are TRBV7-6 and TRBJ2-3, with 8 nucleotides matching TRBD2. Trimming at V came to 5 bases and at J to 6 bases, leaving 13 bases not matched to a gene. Germline V lookup: CDR1 SGHVS, CDR2 FNYEAQ. This CDR3 is 16 amino acids long.

This clonotype was detected many times. The chain uses TRBV7-6 and TRBJ2-7; 8 bases are shared with TRBD2. From germline, CDR1 is SGHVS and CDR2 FNYEAQ. The length of the CDR3 is 15 residues. The V and J ends lost 5 bases and 4 bases, in that order; junction bases with no gene match: 10. The CDR3 DNA is TGTGCCAGCAGCCCCTGGGGTAGCGGGATGTACGAGCAGTACTTC. This translates into CASSPWGSGMYEQYF.

As regards this clonotype: The germline gene is not matched at one end of the junction; a read error may be the cause. The rearrangement uses TRBV12-3 or TRBV12-4 and TRBJ2-7; 8 bases map to TRBD1. The CDR3 sequence is 14 residues long. CDR3 sequence reads: CASSSPGTGYERYF. The CDR3 DNA follows: TGTGCCAGCAGTTCCCCAGGGACAGGTTACGAGCGGTACTTC.

Here the CDR3 reads CASSKQAHEQYF. The CDR3 DNA follows: TGTGCCAGCAGCAAGCAAGCCCACGAGCAGTACTTC. J is TRBJ2-7 and V is TRBV5-6; no clear D gene. This CDR3 spans 12 amino acids. The germline gives CDR1 SGHDT, CDR2 YYEEEE. Trimming left V 4 bases short and J 5 bases short, with 10 bases between.

This clonotype turned up a few times. This chain uses TRBV28 with TRBJ1-4, with 7 bases lining up with TRBD1. Trimming at V came to 4 bases and at J to 1 base, leaving 6 bases not matched to a gene. The CDR3 has 16 amino acids. CDR1 and CDR2 (germline): MDHEN, SYDVKM. The CDR3, as DNA: TGTGCCAGCAGTTCCCCCCGACAGGGAACTAATGAAAAACTGTTTTTT. Amino acids: CASSSPRQGTNEKLFF.

This rearrangement joins TRBV4-1 to TRBJ1-2; D uncertain. With 0 bases removed from V and 7 bases from J, the gap between germline ends came to 12 bases. Germline V gene data show CDR1 as MGHRA and CDR2 as YSYEKL. The length of the CDR3 is 14 residues. CDR3 nucleotides: TGCGCCAGCAGCCAAGAGTCCACAAGGCTTGGCTACACCTTC. Translating gives CASSQESTRLGYTF.

This clonotype occurred a few times. The chain combines TRBV6-6 with TRBJ2-1, with D perhaps assigned TRBD1 or TRBD2 (5 bases each). Trimming took 9 bases from V and 4 from J, leaving 7 bases between them. CDR1 is MNHNY and CDR2 is SVGAGI in the germline V gene (reference sequence). CDR3 length: 11 residues. The CDR3 sequence is CASEGYNEQFF. The CDR3 DNA is TGTGCCAGTGAGGGGTACAATGAGCAGTTCTTC.

This clonotype was seen a few times. V usage is TRBV12-3 or TRBV12-4 and J usage is TRBJ1-5; D may be TRBD1 (5 bases). V lost 6 bases, J lost 7 bases, and 16 bases lay in between. The CDR3 has 14 residues. CDR3 loop: CASRLDSGEQPQHF. The CDR3 bases are TGTGCCAGCAGGCTAGACAGTGGAGAACAGCCCCAGCATTTT.

This clonotype was observed at least ten times. The genes are TRBV7-2 and TRBJ2-7, with 9 positions matching TRBD2. Germline assignment: CDR1 SGHTA and CDR2 FQGNSA. There are 18 residues in the CDR3. The junction had 14 bases not matched to a gene; V was cut back by 2 bases and J by 3 bases. The CDR3 protein is CASSLLKGRSGGNYEQYF. The CDR3 nucleotides read TGTGCCAGCAGCTTACTCAAGGGTCGTAGCGGGGGTAACTACGAGCAGTACTTC.

This chain uses TRBV11-1 with TRBJ1-6, with D possibly matching TRBD1 (6 bases). Trimming shortened V by 8 bases and J by 7 bases, and 9 bases separated the two germline ends. The germline V gene encodes CDR1 SGHAT and CDR2 FQDESV (reference sequence). This CDR3 contains 12 residues. CDR3 in amino acids: CASQGRNSPLHF. The CDR3 DNA reads as TGTGCCAGCCAGGGGCGAAATTCACCCCTCCACTTT.

The chain is built from TRBV29-1 and TRBJ2-1; no definite D call. The V and J ends lost 7 bases and 5 bases respectively, with 6 bases between them. The CDR3 loop spans 10 amino acids. CDR1 SQVTM and CDR2 ANQGSEA come from the germline V gene. CDR3 bases: TGCAGCGGAGGAAACAATGAGCAGTTCTTC. It encodes CSGGNNEQFF.

This clonotype was seen more than once but under ten times. The chain has TRBV12-3 or TRBV12-4 and TRBJ2-1, with no clear D. This CDR3 comprises 11 residues. V was shortened by 3 bases and J by 8 bases, with 5 bases between the two germline ends. CDR3 in amino acids: CASSFRHEQFF. DNA for the CDR3: TGTGCCAGCAGTTTCCGGCATGAGCAGTTCTTC.

The CDR3 DNA is TGCAGTGCTGGACTTCCAGGGTCCACTAACGGGGAGCTGTTTTTT. As protein: CSAGLPGSTNGELFF. The gene calls are TRBV20-1 and TRBJ2-2, with D possibly being TRBD1 or TRBD2 (5 bases each). The V gene lost 5 bases and the J gene lost 7 bases, with 20 bases spanning the gap. This CDR3 has 15 amino acids. Germline CDR1 DFQATT, CDR2 SNEGSKA (reference sequence).

This clonotype was seen repeatedly, ten times or more. J is TRBJ1-1 and V is TRBV12-3 or TRBV12-4, with D tentatively TRBD1 (6 bases). This CDR3 is built from 14 residues. Trimming took 6 bases from V and 4 from J, leaving 15 bases between them. The CDR3 loop reads CASRRGGDGTEAFF. The CDR3 DNA follows: TGTGCCAGCAGGAGGGGGGGTGATGGCACTGAAGCTTTCTTT.

This clonotype has at least ten counts. The J gene is TRBJ2-7, the V gene TRBV6-5; perhaps TRBD1 as D (5 bases). The CDR3 runs 14 residues. The germline gives CDR1 MNHEY, CDR2 SVGAGI. V lost 2 bases and J 3 bases, leaving 11 bases between the germline ends. In nucleotides, the CDR3 is TGTGCCAGCAGTTACGGTAGCCAGGGCTACGAGCAGTACTTC. This encodes CASSYGSQGYEQYF.

The chain couples TRBV11-3 to TRBJ2-1; 10 nucleotides align to TRBD2. CDR3 length: 20 residues. V trimming: 5 bases; J trimming: 3 bases; junction bases outside the gene matches: 19. CDR1 is SGHNT and CDR2 is YENEEA in the germline V gene. The CDR3 bases are TGTGCCAGCAGCGAACGGGGGGCAGGGGCTAGCGGGAGCGTCTACAATGAGCAGTTCTTC. This sequence encodes CASSERGAGASGSVYNEQFF. The full variable domain, with the rest looked up from reference TRBV11-3 and TRBJ2-1, is EAGVVQSPRYKIIEKKQPVAFWCNPISGHNTLYWYLQNLGQGPELLIRYENEEAVDDSQLPKDRFSAERLKGVDSTLKIQPAELGDSAVYLCASSERGAGASGSVYNEQFFGPGTRLTVL.

The J gene is TRBJ1-1, the V gene TRBV6-6, with 8 bases identical to TRBD1. Losses at the gene ends were 6 bases for V and 0 bases for J; bases not matched to a gene: 9. CDR1 MNHNY and CDR2 SVGAGI come from the germline V gene (reference sequence). CDR3 length: 16 residues. The CDR3 nucleotides are TGTGCCAGCAGCTACGCCAGGGGGCTCATGAACACTGAAGCTTTCTTT. Residues: CASSYARGLMNTEAFF.

The CDR3 is CASRVGRGPHQPQHF. DNA of the CDR3: TGTGCCAGTAGAGTAGGCAGGGGTCCCCATCAGCCCCAGCATTTT. The V call is TRBV19, the J call TRBJ1-5, with a weak D call TRBD1 (6 bases). Trimming shortened V by 6 bases and J by 5 bases, and 17 bases separated the two germline ends. CDR1 is LNHDA and CDR2 is SQIVND in the germline V gene (reference sequence). The length of the CDR3 is 15 residues.

The sample holds a few counts of this clonotype. This chain uses TRBV7-8 with TRBJ1-1; D is uncertain. V was trimmed by 5 bases and J by 1 base, leaving 11 bases between them. CDR1 SGHVS and CDR2 FQNEAQ come from the germline V gene. The CDR3 extends over 14 amino acids. CDR3 residues: CASSPFFQNTEAFF. The DNA of the CDR3 is TGTGCCAGCAGCCCGTTTTTTCAGAACACTGAAGCTTTCTTT.

This chain connects TRBV20-1 to TRBJ2-3; maybe TRBD1 (5 bases). Germline assignment: CDR1 DFQATT and CDR2 SNEGSKA (reference sequence). The CDR3 runs to 13 residues. Trimming shortened V by 4 bases and J by 4 bases, and 12 bases separated the two germline ends. CDR3 protein: CSAKAQTADTQYF. Written as DNA, the CDR3 is TGCAGTGCTAAAGCCCAGACAGCAGATACGCAGTATTTT.

The V gene is TRBV30, the J gene TRBJ2-1; no clear D. V lost 0 bases and J 9 bases, leaving 6 bases between the germline ends. Per the germline V gene, CDR1 is GTSNPN and CDR2 is SVGIG (reference sequence). The CDR3 loop spans 11 amino acids. Here the CDR3 reads CAWSVSTEQFF. The CDR3, as DNA: TGTGCCTGGAGTGTATCAACTGAGCAGTTCTTC. Drawing the rest from reference TRBV30 and TRBJ2-1, the complete variable domain is SQTIHQWPATLVQPVGSPLSLECTVEGTSNPNLYWYRQAAGRGLQLLFYSVGIGQISSEVPQNLSASRPQDRQFILSSKKLLLSDSGFYLCAWSVSTEQFFGPGTRLTVL.

The chain recombines TRBV4-1 with TRBJ2-7; 9 positions agree with TRBD2. The ends lost 0 bases at V and 7 bases at J; junction bases unmatched: 10. The CDR3 covers 16 residues. The germline gives CDR1 MGHRA, CDR2 YSYEKL. The CDR3 region is CASSQDIGSGSREQYF. As DNA, the CDR3 is TGCGCCAGCAGCCAAGATATCGGTAGCGGGAGTCGGGAGCAGTACTTC.

This clonotype was recorded at least ten times. The CDR3 bases are TGTGCCAGCAGCCCTACGGGGCCAGGCGAATTAGCCAAAAACATTCAGTACTTC. The encoded protein is CASSPTGPGELAKNIQYF. The chain is built from TRBV7-2 and TRBJ2-4; D possibly matches TRBD1 or TRBD2 (5 bases each). V was cut by 5 bases and J by 0 bases, with 20 bases left in between. This CDR3 is built from 18 residues. CDR1 and CDR2 (germline): SGHTA, FQGNSA.